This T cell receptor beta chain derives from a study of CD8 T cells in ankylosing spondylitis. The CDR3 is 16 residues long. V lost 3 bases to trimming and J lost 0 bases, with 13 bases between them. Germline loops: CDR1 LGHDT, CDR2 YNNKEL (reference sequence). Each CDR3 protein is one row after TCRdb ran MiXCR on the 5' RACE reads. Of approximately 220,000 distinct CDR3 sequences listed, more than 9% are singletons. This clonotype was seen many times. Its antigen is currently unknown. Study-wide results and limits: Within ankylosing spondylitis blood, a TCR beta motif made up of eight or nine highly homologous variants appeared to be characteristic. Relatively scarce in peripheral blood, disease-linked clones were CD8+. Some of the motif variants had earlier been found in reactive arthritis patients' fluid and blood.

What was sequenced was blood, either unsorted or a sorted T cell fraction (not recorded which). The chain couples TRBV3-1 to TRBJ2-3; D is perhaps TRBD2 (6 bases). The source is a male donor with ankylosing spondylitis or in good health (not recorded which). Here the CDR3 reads CASSQGTDSSTDTQYF. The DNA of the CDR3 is TGTGCCAGCAGCCAGGGGACTGACTCTAGCACAGATACGCAGTATTTT.